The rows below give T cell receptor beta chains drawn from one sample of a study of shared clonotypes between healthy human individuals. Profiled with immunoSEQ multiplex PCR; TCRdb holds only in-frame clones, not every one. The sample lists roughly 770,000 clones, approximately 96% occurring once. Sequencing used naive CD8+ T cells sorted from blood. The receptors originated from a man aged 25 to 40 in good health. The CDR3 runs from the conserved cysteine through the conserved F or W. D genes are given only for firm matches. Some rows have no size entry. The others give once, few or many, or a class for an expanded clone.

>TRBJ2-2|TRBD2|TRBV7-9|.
CASSLWLAGAVNTGELFF
TGTGCCAGCAGCTTATGGCTAGCGGGGGCCGTGAACACCGGGGAGCTGTTTTTT
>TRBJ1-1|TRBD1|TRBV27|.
CASSPGQPHTEAFF
TGTGCCAGCAGTCCGGGACAGCCCCACACTGAAGCTTTCTTT
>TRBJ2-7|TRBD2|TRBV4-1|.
CASSQGLAGVVSYEQYF
TGCGCCAGCAGCCAAGGTCTAGCGGGAGTAGTCTCCTACGAGCAGTACTTC
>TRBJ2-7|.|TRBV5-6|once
CASSFRSEQYF
TGTGCCAGCAGCTTTAGATCCGAGCAGTACTTC
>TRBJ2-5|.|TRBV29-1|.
CSVDGRETQYF
TGCAGCGTTGATGGCAGAGAGACCCAGTACTTC
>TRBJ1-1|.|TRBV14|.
CASSHGSEAFF
TGTGCCAGCAGCCACGGCAGTGAAGCTTTCTTT
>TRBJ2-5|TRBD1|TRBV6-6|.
CASSLPGTGGLETQYF
TGTGCCAGCAGTCTCCCCGGGACAGGGGGTTTGGAGACCCAGTACTTC
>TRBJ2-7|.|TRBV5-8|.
CASRGSGYEQYF
TGTGCCAGCAGGGGTTCGGGGTACGAGCAGTACTTC
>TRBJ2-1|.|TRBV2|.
CASSFNNEQFF
TGTGCCAGCAGTTTTAACAATGAGCAGTTCTTC
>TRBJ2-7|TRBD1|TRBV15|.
CATSIRTGSYEQYF
TGTGCCACCAGCATTCGGACAGGCTCCTACGAGCAGTACTTC
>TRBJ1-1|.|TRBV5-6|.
CASSFITEGNTEAFF
TGTGCCAGCAGCTTCATCACCGAAGGGAACACTGAAGCTTTCTTT
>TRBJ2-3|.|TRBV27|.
CASTISTDTQYF
TGTGCCAGCACCATAAGCACAGATACGCAGTATTTT
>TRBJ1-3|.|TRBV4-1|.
CASTLEGVSGNTIYF
TGCGCCAGCACCCTAGAGGGGGTCTCTGGAAACACCATATATTTT
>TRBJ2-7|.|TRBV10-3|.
CAIRAGSPFYEQYF
TGTGCCATCAGGGCGGGCAGCCCCTTCTACGAGCAGTACTTC
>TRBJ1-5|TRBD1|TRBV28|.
CASTQPGGCNQPQHF
TGTGCCAGCACTCAACCAGGGGGCTGCAATCAGCCCCAGCATTTT
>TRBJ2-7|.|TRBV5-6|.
CASSLSGNSYEQYF
TGTGCCAGCAGCTTGAGTGGGAACTCCTACGAGCAGTACTTC
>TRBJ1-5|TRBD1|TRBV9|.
CASSVAGDRNDQPQHF
TGTGCCAGCAGCGTAGCGGGGGACAGGAACGATCAGCCCCAGCATTTT
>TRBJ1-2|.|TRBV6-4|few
CASSEGLCGYTF
TGTGCCAGCAGTGAAGGGCTTTGTGGCTACACCTTC
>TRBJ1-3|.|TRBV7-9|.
CASSLATVSGNTIYF
TGTGCCAGCAGCTTAGCGACAGTCTCTGGAAACACCATATATTTT
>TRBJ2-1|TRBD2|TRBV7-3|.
CASSGAGYNEQFF
TGTGCCAGCAGCGGAGCGGGGTACAATGAGCAGTTCTTC
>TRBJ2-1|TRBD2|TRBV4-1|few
CASSLLAGAPNEQFF
TGCGCCAGCAGCCTCCTAGCGGGAGCTCCCAATGAGCAGTTCTTC
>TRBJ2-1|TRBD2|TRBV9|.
CASSVTLAGDYNEQFF
TGTGCCAGCAGCGTAACCTTAGCGGGGGACTACAATGAGCAGTTCTTC
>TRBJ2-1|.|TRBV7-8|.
CASSLEYRDRNNEQFF
TGTGCCAGCAGCTTAGAGTACAGGGATCGTAATAATGAGCAGTTCTTC
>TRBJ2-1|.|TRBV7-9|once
CASSLADNEQFF
TGTGCCAGCAGCTTAGCGGACAATGAGCAGTTCTTC
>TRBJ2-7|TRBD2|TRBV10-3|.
CAISDFMGGRTYEQYF
TGTGCCATCAGTGACTTTATGGGCGGGAGGACCTACGAGCAGTACTTC
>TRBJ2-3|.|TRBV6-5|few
CASSYSSGSTDTQYF
TGTGCCAGCAGTTACTCGAGCGGGAGCACAGATACGCAGTATTTT
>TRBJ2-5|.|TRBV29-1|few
CSVEDPPTETQYF
TGCAGCGTTGAAGATCCCCCGACGGAGACCCAGTACTTC
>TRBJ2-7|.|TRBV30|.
CAWSVDDSYEQYF
TGTGCCTGGAGTGTCGACGACTCCTACGAGCAGTACTTC
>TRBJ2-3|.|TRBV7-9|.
CASSTPGTQYF
TGTGCCAGCAGTACCCCGGGTACGCAGTATTTT
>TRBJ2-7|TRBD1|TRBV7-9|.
CASRETTDRVGEQYF
TGTGCCAGCAGAGAAACCACGGACAGGGTGGGCGAGCAGTACTTC
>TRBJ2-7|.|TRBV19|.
CASSSPGGDEQYF
TGTGCCAGTAGTTCCCCAGGGGGGGACGAGCAGTACTTC
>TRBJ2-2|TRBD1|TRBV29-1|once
CSVVTGVNTGELFF
TGCAGCGTTGTGACAGGGGTAAACACCGGGGAGCTGTTTTTT
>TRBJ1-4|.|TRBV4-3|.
CASSQVRFPTEKLFF
TGCGCCAGCAGCCAAGTCAGGTTTCCCACTGAAAAACTGTTTTTT
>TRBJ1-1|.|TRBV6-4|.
CASSALLNTEAFF
TGTGCCAGCAGTGCCTTATTAAACACTGAAGCTTTCTTT
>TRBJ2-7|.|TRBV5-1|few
CASSLEAGTYEQYF
TGCGCCAGCAGCTTGGAGGCAGGGACCTACGAGCAGTACTTC
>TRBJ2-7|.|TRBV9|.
CASSVGVAVKYEQYF
TGTGCCAGCAGCGTAGGGGTAGCGGTTAAGTACGAGCAGTACTTC
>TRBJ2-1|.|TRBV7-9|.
CASLTPVYYNEQFF
TGTGCCAGCCTGACCCCGGTTTACTACAATGAGCAGTTCTTC
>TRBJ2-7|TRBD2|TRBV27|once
CATNGGSYEQYF
TGTGCCACTAACGGGGGGTCCTACGAGCAGTACTTC
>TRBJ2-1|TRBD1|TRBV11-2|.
CASSLGGQGVDVEQFF
TGTGCCAGCAGCTTAGGTGGACAGGGAGTAGATGTGGAGCAGTTCTTC
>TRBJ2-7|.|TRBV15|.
CATSRERLISYEQYF
TGTGCCACCAGCAGGGAAAGACTCATCTCCTACGAGCAGTACTTC
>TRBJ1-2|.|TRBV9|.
CASSRYGYTF
TGTGCCAGCAGCAGATATGGCTACACCTTC
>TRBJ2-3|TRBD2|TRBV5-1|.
CASSRSGRAFTDTQYF
TGCGCCAGCAGCAGGAGCGGGAGGGCCTTTACAGATACGCAGTATTTT
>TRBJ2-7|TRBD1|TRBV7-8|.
CASSETTGAGYEQYF
TGTGCCAGCAGCGAGACTACAGGGGCCGGCTACGAGCAGTACTTC
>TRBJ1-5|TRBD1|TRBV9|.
CASSRDRVDQPQHF
TGTGCCAGCTCCCGGGACAGGGTAGATCAGCCCCAGCATTTT
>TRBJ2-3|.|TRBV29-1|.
CSAVTVNTDTQYF
TGCAGCGCAGTGACGGTCAACACAGATACGCAGTATTTT
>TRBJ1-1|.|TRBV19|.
CATQTSTEAFF
TGTGCCACCCAGACGTCCACTGAAGCTTTCTTT
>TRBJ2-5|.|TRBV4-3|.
CASSQDRDNQETQYF
TGCGCCAGCAGCCAAGATCGGGACAACCAAGAGACCCAGTACTTC